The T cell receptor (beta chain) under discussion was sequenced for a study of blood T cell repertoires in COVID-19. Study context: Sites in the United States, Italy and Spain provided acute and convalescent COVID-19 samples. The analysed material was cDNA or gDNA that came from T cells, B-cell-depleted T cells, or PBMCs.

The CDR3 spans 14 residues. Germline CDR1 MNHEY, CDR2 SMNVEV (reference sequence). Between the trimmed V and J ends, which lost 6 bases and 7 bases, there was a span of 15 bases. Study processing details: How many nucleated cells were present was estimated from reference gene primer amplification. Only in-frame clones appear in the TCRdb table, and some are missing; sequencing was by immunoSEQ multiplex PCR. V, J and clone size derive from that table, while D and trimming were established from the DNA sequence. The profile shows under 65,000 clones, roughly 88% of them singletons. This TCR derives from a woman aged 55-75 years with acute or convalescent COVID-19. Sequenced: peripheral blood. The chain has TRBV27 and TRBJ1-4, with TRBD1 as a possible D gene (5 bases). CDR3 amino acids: CASSRVGRGEKLFF. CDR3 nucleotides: TGTGCCAGCAGCCGGGTAGGGAGGGGTGAAAAACTGTTTTTT.